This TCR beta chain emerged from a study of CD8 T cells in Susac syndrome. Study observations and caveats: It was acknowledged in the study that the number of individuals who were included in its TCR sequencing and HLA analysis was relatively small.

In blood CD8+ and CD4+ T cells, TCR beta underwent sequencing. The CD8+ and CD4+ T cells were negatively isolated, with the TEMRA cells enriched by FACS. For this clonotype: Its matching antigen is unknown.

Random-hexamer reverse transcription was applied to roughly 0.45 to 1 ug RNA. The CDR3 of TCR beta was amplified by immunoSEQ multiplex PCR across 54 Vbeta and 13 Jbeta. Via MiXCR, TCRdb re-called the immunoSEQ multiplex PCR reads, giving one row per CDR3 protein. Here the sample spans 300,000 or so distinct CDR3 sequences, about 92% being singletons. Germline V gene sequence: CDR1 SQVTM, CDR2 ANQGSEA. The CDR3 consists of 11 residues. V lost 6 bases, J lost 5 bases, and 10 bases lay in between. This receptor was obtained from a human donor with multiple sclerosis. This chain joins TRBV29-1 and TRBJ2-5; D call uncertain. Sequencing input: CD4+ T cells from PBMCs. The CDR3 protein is CSVGARETQYF. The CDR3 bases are TGCAGCGTCGGTGCCCGGGAGACCCAGTACTTC.